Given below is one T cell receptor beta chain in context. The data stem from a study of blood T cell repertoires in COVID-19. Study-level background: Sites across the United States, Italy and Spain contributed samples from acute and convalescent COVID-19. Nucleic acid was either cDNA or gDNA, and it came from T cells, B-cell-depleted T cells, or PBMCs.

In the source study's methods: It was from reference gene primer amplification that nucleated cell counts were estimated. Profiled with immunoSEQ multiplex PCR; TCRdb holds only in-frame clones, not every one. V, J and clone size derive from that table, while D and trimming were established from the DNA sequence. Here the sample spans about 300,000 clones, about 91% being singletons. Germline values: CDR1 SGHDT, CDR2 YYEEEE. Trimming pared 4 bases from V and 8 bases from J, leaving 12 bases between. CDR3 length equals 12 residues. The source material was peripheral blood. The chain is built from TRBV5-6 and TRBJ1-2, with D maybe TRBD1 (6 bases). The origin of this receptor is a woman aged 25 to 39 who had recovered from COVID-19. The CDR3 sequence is CASSLPGEGYTF. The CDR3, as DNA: TGTGCCAGCAGCCTACCAGGGGAGGGCTACACCTTC.